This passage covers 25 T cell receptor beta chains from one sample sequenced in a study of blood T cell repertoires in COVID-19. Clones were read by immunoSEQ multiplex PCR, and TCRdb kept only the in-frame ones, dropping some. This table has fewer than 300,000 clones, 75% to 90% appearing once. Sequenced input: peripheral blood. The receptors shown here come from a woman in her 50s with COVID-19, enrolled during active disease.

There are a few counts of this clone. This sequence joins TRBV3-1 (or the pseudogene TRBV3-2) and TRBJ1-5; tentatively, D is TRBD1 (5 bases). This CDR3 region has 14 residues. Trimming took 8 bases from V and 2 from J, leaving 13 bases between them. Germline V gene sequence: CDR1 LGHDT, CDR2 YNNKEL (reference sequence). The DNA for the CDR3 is TGTGCCAGCTCAGGGCCCAGAGGCAATCAGCCCCAGCATTTT. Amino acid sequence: CASSGPRGNQPQHF.

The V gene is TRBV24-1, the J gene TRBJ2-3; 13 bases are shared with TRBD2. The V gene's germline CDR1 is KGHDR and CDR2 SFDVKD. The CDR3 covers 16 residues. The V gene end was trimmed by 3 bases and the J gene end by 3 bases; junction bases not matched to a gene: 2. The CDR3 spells CATSDRTSGSTDTQYF. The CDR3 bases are TGTGCCACCAGTGATAGGACTAGCGGGAGTACAGATACGCAGTATTTT.

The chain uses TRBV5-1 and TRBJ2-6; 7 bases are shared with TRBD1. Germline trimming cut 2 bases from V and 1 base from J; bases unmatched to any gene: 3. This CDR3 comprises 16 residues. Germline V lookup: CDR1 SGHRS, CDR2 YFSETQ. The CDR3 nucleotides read TGCGCCAGCAGCTTCGGGACAGTGTCTGGGGCCAACGTCCTGACTTTC. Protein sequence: CASSFGTVSGANVLTF.

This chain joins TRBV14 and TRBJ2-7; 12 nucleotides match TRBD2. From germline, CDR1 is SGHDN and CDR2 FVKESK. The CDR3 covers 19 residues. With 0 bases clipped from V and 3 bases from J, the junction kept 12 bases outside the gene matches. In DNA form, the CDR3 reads TGTGCCAGCAGCCAAGATGGGGTGTGGCTAGCGGGAGGGAACTACGAGCAGTACTTC. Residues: CASSQDGVWLAGGNYEQYF.

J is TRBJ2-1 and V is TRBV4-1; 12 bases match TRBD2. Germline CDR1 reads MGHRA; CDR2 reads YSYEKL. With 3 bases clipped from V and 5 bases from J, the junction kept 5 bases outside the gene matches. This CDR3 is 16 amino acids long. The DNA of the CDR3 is TGCGCCAGCAGCCAGGGCACTAGCGGGAGGCACAATGAGCAGTTCTTC. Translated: CASSQGTSGRHNEQFF.

CDR3 residues: CASSSMTGDHAYNEQFF. Here the CDR3 DNA reads TGTGCCAGCAGTTCGATGACAGGGGACCACGCGTACAATGAGCAGTTCTTC. This chain links TRBV6-2 or TRBV6-3 with TRBJ2-1; 8 bases agree with TRBD1. The CDR3 is 17 amino acids. Germline CDR1 MNHEY, CDR2 SVGEGT. After removal of 4 bases from V and 4 bases from J, the junction contained 12 bases not matched to a gene.

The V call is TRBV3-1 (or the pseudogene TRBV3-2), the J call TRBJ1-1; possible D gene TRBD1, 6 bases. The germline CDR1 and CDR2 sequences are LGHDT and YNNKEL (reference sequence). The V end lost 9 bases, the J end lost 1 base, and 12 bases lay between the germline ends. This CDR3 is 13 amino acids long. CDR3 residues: CASSDRQNTEAFF. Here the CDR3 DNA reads TGTGCCAGTTCCGACAGGCAGAACACTGAAGCTTTCTTT.

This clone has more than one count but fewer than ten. The CDR3 DNA is TGTGCCAGCAGCCAAGATGCGTCTAGCGGGAATTCCTACGAGCAGTACTTC. Protein product: CASSQDASSGNSYEQYF. This rearrangement joins TRBV4-2 to TRBJ2-7; TRBD2 agrees at 9 bases. The ends lost 0 bases at V and 1 base at J; junction bases unmatched: 7. Germline V lookup: CDR1 LGHNA, CDR2 YNFKEQ. The CDR3 has 17 residues.

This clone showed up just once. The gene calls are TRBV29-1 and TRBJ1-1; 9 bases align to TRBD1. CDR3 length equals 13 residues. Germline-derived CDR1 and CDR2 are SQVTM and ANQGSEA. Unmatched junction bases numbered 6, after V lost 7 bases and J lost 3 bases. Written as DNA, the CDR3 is TGCAGCGGGGGACAGGGAAAGGACACTGAAGCTTTCTTT. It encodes CSGGQGKDTEAFF.

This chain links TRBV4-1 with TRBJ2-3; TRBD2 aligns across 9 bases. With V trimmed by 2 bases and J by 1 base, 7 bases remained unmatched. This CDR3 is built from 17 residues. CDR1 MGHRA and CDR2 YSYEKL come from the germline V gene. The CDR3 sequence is CASSQSSGGRGTDTQYF. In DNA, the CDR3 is TGCGCCAGCAGCCAATCAAGTGGCGGGAGGGGCACAGATACGCAGTATTTT.

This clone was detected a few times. As DNA, the CDR3 is TGTGCCATCAGCGGTGGGCAGGCCAGTCAGCCCCAGCATTTT. Translated, it gives CAISGGQASQPQHF. This chain connects TRBV10-3 to TRBJ1-5; no clear D. This CDR3 contains 14 residues. Trimming removed 6 bases from V and 6 bases from J, with 15 bases in between. Germline values: CDR1 ENHRY, CDR2 SYGVKD.

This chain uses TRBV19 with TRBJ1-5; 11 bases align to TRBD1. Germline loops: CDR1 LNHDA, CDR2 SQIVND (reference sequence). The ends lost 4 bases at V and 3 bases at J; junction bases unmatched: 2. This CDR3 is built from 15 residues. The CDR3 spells CASSRDRGFNQPQHF. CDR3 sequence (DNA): TGTGCCAGTAGTAGGGACAGGGGGTTCAATCAGCCCCAGCATTTT.

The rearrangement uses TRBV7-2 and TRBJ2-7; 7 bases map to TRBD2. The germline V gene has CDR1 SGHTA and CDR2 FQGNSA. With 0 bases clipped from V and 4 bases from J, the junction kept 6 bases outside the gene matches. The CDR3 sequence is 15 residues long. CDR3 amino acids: CASSLAASGSYEQYF. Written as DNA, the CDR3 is TGTGCCAGCAGCTTAGCGGCTAGCGGCTCTTACGAGCAGTACTTC.

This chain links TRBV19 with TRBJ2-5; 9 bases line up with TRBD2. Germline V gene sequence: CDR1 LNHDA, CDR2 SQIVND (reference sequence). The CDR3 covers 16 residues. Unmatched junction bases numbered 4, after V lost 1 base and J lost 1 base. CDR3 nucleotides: TGTGCCAGTAGTATAGGTCTAGCGGGAATCCAAGAGACCCAGTACTTC. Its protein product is CASSIGLAGIQETQYF.

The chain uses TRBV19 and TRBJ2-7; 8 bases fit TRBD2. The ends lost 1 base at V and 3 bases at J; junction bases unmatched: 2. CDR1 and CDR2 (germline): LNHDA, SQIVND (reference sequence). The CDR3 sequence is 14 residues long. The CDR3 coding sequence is TGTGCCAGTAGTATAGGGCTAGCGGGCTACGAGCAGTACTTC. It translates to CASSIGLAGYEQYF.

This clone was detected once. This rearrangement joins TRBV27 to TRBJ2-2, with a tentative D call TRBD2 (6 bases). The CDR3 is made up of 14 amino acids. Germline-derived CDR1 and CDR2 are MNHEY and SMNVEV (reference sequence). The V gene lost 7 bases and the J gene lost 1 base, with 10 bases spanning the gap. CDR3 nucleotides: TGTGCCAGCACCATAGCGGAGAACACCGGGGAGCTGTTTTTT. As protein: CASTIAENTGELFF.

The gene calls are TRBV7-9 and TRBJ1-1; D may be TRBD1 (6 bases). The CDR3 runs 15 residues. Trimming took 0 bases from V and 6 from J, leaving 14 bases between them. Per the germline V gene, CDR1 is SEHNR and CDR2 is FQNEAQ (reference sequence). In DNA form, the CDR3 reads TGTGCCAGCAGCTTAGCTCAGGGGCGCTCCCCTGAAGCTTTCTTT. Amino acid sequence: CASSLAQGRSPEAFF.

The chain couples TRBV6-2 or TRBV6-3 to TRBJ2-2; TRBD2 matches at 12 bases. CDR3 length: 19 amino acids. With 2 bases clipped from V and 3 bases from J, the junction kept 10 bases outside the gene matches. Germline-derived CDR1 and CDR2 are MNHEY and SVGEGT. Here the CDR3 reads CASSYLRTGLAGDTGELFF. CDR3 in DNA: TGTGCCAGCAGTTACCTCAGGACGGGACTAGCGGGTGACACCGGGGAGCTGTTTTTT.

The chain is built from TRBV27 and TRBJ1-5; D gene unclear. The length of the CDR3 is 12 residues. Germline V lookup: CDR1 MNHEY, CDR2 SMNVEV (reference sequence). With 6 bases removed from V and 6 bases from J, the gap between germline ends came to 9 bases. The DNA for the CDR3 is TGTGCCAGCAGAGAGGGAAGTCAGCCCCAGCATTTT. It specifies CASREGSQPQHF.

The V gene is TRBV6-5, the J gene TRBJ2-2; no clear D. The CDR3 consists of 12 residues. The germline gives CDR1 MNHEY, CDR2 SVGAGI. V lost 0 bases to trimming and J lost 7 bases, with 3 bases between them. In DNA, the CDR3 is TGTGCCAGCAGTTACTCTAACGGGGAGCTGTTTTTT. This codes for CASSYSNGELFF.

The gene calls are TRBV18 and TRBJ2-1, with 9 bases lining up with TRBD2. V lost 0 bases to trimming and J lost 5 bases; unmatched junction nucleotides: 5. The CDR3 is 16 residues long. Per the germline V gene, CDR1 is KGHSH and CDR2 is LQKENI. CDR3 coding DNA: TGTGCCAGCTCACCACCGTTGACTAGCGGCAACAATGAGCAGTTCTTC. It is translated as CASSPPLTSGNNEQFF.

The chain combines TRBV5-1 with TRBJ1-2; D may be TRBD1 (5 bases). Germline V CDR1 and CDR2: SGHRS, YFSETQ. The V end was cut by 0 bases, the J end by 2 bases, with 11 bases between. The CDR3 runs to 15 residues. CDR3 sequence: CASSLGGTLNYGYTF. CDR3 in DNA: TGCGCCAGCAGCTTGGGCGGGACGCTAAACTATGGCTACACCTTC.

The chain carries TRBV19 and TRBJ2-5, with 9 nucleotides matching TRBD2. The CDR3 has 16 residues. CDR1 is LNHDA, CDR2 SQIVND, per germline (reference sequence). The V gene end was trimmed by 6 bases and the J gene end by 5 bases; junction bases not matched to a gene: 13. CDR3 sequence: CASRSGRPEERETQYF. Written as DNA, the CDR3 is TGTGCCAGTAGGAGCGGGAGGCCCGAGGAAAGGGAGACCCAGTACTTC.

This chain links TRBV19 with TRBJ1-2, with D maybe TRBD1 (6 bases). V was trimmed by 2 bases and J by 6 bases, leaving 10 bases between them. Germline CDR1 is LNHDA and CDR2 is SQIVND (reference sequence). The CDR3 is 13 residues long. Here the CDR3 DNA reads TGTGCCAGTAGTATAATGACAGGAGATGGCTACACCTTC. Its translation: CASSIMTGDGYTF.

Here the CDR3 reads CSAISLGPGQGTPGELFF. The CDR3 bases are TGCAGCGCCATCTCCTTGGGGCCGGGACAGGGGACGCCCGGGGAGCTGTTTTTT. The chain uses TRBV29-1 and TRBJ2-2; 10 nucleotides match TRBD1. With V trimmed by 7 bases and J by 6 bases, 20 bases remained unmatched. This CDR3 region has 18 residues. Looked up from germline, CDR1 is SQVTM and CDR2 is ANQGSEA.